This section outlines one T cell receptor (beta chain) sequence together with its context. Sequenced by immunoSEQ multiplex PCR; TCRdb stores in-frame clones only, minus some. The sample includes around 5,600 clones, roughly 49% of them seen just once. The data were taken from a study of coeliac disease. This CDR3 region has 14 residues. In germline, CDR1 is MNHNS, CDR2 SASEGT. Trimming cost V 8 bases and J 4 bases, with 17 bases left between them. The specimen was intraepithelial lymphocytes from the gut. The receptor was isolated from a woman aged 25 to 39 with active celiac disease. The J gene is TRBJ1-1, the V gene TRBV6-1; a possible D gene is TRBD1 (6 bases). CDR3 loop: CASGPHRAPTEAFF. The DNA of the CDR3 is TGTGCCAGCGGTCCACACAGGGCCCCCACTGAAGCTTTCTTT.